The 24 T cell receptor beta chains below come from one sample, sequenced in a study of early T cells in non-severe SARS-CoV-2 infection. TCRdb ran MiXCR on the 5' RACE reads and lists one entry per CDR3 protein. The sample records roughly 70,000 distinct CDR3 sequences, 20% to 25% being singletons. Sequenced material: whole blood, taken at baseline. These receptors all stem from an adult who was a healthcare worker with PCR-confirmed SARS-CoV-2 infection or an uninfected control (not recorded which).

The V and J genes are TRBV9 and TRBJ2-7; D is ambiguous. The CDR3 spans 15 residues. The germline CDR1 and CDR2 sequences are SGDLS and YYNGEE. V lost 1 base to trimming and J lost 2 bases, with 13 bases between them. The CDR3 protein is CASSVSPSDTYEQYF. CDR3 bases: TGTGCCAGCAGCGTATCCCCCTCGGATACCTACGAGCAGTACTTC. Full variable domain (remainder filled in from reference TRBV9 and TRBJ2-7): DSGVTQTPKHLITATGQRVTLRCSPRSGDLSVYWYQQSLDQGLQFLIQYYNGEERAKGNILERFSAQQFPDLHSELNLSSLELGDSALYFCASSVSPSDTYEQYFGPGTRLTVT.

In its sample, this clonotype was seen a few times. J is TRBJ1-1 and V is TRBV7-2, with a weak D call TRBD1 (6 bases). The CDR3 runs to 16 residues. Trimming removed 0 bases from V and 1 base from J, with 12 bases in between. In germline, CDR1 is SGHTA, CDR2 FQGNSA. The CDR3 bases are TGTGCCAGCAGCTTAGCGCTGGAGGGGGAGAACACTGAAGCTTTCTTT. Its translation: CASSLALEGENTEAFF. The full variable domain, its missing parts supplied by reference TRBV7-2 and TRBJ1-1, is GAGVSQSPSNKVTEKGKDVELRCDPISGHTALYWYRQSLGQGLEFLIYFQGNSAPDKSGLPSDRFSAERTGGSVSTLTIQRTQQEDSAVYLCASSLALEGENTEAFFGQGTRLTVV.

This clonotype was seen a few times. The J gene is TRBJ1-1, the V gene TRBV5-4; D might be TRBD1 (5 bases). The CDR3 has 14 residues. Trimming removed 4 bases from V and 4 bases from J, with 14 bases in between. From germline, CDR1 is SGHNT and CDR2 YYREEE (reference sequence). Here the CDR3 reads CASSLVGEGTEAFF. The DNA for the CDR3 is TGTGCCAGCAGCCTTGTAGGGGAGGGCACTGAAGCTTTCTTT.

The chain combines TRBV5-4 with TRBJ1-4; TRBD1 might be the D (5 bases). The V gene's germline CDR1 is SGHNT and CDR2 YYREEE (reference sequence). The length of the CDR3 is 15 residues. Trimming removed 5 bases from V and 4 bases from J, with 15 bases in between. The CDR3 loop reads CASSFAGGGNEKLFF. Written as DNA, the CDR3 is TGTGCCAGCAGTTTCGCGGGGGGTGGTAATGAAAAACTGTTTTTT.

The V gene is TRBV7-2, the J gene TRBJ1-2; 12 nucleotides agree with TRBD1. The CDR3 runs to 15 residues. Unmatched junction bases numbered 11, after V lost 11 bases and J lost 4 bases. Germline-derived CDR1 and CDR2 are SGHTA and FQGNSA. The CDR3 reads CAGTGGGRQGYGYTF. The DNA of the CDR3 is TGTGCCGGGACAGGGGGCGGAAGACAAGGCTATGGCTACACCTTC.

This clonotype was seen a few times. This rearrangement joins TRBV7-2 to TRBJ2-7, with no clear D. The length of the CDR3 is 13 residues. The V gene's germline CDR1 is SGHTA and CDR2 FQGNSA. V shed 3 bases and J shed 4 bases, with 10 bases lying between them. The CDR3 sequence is CASSLGSLYEQYF. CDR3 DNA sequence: TGTGCCAGCAGCTTGGGGTCGCTTTACGAGCAGTACTTC. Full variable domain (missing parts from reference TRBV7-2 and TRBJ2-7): GAGVSQSPSNKVTEKGKDVELRCDPISGHTALYWYRQSLGQGLEFLIYFQGNSAPDKSGLPSDRFSAERTGGSVSTLTIQRTQQEDSAVYLCASSLGSLYEQYFGPGTRLTVT.

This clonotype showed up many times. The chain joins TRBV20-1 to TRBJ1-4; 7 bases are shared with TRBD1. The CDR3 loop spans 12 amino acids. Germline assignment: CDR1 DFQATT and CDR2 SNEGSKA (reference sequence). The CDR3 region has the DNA TGCCAAGGTCGGACAGGCGGGGGAAAACTGTTTTTT. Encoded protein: CQGRTGGGKLFF.

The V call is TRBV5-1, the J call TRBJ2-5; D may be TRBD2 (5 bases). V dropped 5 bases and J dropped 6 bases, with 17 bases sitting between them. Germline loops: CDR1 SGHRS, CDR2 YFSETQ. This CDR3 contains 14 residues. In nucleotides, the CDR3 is TGCGCCAGCAGGGAGTCAGGACTCCATAAGACCCAGTACTTC. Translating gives CASRESGLHKTQYF.

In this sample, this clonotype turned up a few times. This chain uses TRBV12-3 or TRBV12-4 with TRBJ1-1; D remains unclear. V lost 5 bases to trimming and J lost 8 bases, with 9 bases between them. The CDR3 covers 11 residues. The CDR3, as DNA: TGTGCCAGCAGTACGACTCGGGAAGCTTTCTTT. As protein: CASSTTREAFF.

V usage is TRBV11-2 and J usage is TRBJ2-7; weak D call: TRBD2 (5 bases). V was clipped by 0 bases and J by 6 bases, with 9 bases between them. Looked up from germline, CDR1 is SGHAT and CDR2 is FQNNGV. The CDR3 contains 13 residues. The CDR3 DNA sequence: TGTGCCAGCAGCTTAGATCGGCGGGTCGAGCAGTACTTC. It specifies CASSLDRRVEQYF.

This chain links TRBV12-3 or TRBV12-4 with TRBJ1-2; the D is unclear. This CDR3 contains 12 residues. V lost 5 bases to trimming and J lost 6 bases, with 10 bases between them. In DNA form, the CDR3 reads TGTGCCAGCAGTCTGCGCTGGGATGGCTACACCTTC. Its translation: CASSLRWDGYTF.

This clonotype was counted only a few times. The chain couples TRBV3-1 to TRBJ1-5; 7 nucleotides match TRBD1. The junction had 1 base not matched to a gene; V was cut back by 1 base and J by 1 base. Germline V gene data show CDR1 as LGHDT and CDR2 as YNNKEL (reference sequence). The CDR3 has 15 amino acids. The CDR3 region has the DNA TGTGCCAGCAGCCAAGCGACAGGGAGCAATCAGCCCCAGCATTTT. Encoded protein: CASSQATGSNQPQHF.

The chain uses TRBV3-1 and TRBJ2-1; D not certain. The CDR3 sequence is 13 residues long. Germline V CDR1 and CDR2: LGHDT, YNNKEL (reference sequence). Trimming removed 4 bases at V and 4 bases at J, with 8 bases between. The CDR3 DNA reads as TGTGCCAGCAGCCGCCCGCCTTACAATGAGCAGTTCTTC. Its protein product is CASSRPPYNEQFF.

CDR3 bases: TGTGCCAGCAGCTTACGACCGAATGCGGACTATGGCTACACCTTC. Its translation: CASSLRPNADYGYTF. This chain links TRBV7-6 with TRBJ1-2, with D uncertain. V lost 2 bases and J 3 bases, leaving 13 bases between the germline ends. CDR3 length equals 15 residues. CDR1 SGHVS and CDR2 FNYEAQ come from the germline V gene.

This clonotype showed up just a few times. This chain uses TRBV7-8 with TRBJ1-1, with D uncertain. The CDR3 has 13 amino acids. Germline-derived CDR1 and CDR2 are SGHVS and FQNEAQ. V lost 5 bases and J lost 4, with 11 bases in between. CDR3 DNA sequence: TGTGCCAGCAGCCAGCGGGCGGGCACTGAAGCTTTCTTT. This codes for CASSQRAGTEAFF.

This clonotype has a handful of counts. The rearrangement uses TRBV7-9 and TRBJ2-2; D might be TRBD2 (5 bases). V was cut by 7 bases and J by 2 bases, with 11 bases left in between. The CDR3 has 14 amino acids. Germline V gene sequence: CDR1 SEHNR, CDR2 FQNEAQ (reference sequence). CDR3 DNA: TGTGCCAGCACGTCGGCGGGCAACACCGGGGAGCTGTTTTTT. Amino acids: CASTSAGNTGELFF. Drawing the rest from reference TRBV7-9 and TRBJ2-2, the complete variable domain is DTGVSQNPRHKITKRGQNVTFRCDPISEHNRLYWYRQTLGQGPEFLTYFQNEAQLEKSRLLSDRFSAERPKGSFSTLEIQRTEQGDSAMYLCASTSAGNTGELFFGEGSRLTVL.

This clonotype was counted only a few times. As DNA, the CDR3 is TGTGCCAGCAGCCAAGGGACTAGCGGCGTCTACGAGCAGTACTTC. Protein sequence: CASSQGTSGVYEQYF. The rearrangement links TRBV3-1 to TRBJ2-7; 10 nucleotides match TRBD2. The CDR3 runs 15 residues. Germline CDR1 is LGHDT and CDR2 is YNNKEL (reference sequence). The junction had 3 bases not matched to a gene; V was cut back by 1 base and J by 3 bases.

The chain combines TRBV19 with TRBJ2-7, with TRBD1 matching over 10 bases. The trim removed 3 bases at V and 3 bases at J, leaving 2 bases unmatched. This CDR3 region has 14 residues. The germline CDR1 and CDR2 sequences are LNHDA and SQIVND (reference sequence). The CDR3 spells CASSMRDRGYEQYF. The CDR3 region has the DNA TGTGCCAGTAGTATGCGGGACAGGGGCTACGAGCAGTACTTC.

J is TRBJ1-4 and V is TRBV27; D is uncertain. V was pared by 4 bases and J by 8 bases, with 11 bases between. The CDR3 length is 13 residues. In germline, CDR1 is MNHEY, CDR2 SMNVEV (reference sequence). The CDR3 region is CASSSALGEKLFF. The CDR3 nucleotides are TGTGCCAGCAGTTCGGCCCTCGGCGAAAAACTGTTTTTT.

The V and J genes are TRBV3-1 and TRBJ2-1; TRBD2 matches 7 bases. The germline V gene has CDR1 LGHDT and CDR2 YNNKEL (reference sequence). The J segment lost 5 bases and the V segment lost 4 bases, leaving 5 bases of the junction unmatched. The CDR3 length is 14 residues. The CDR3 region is CASSPGRLDNEQFF. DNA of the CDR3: TGTGCCAGCAGCCCCGGGAGGTTAGACAATGAGCAGTTCTTC.

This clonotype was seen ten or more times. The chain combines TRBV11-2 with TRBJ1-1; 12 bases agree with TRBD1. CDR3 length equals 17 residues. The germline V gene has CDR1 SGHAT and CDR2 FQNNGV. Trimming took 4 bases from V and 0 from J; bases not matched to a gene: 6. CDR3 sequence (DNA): TGTGCCAGCAGCTCCCGGGACAGGGGGCTATTGAACACTGAAGCTTTCTTT. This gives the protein CASSSRDRGLLNTEAFF.

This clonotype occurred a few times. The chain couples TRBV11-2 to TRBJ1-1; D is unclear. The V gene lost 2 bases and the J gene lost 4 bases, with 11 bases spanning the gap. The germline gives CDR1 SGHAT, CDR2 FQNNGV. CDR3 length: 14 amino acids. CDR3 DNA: TGTGCCAGCAGCTTACTAATGGGCGGCACTGAAGCTTTCTTT. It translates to CASSLLMGGTEAFF. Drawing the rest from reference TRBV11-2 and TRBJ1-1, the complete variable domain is EAGVAQSPRYKIIEKRQSVAFWCNPISGHATLYWYQQILGQGPKLLIQFQNNGVVDDSQLPKDRFSAERLKGVDSTLKIQPAKLEDSAVYLCASSLLMGGTEAFFGQGTRLTVV.

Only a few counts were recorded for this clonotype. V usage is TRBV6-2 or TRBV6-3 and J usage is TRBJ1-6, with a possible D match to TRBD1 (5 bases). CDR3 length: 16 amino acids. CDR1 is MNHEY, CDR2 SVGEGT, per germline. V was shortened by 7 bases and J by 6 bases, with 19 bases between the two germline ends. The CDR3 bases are TGTGCCAGCAAAATGACCGCAGGGACGGCTAATTCACCCCTCCACTTT. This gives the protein CASKMTAGTANSPLHF.

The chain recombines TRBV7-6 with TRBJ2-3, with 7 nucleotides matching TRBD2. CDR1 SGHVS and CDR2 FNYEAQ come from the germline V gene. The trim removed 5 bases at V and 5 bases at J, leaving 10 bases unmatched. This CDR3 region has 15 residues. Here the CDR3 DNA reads TGTGCCAGCAGCCCTCTCGGCGGGGGAGGAGATACGCAGTATTTT. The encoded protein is CASSPLGGGGDTQYF.